One sample yielded the 32 T cell receptor beta chains listed below, sequenced in a study of regulatory and conventional T cells in RAG deficiency. Blood CD4+ CD25-high CD127-low regulatory T cells supplied the genomic DNA template. Here immunoSEQ multiplex PCR was the method, and the copy in TCRdb shows in-frame clones only, minus some. The data show 7,000 to 10,000 clones, with about 93% seen just once and approximately 1.4% held by the top ten. The same sample was also used in a study of regulatory T cells. From that second work: The PCR used 52 TRBV and 13 TRBJ primers.

The sequenced sample consisted of CD127- CD25+ CD4+ Tregs sorted from blood. The receptors stem from a human donor in good health.

The chain employs TRBV29-1 and TRBJ2-2; TRBD2 might be the D (5 bases). The CDR3 extends over 12 amino acids. The germline CDR1 and CDR2 sequences are SQVTM and ANQGSEA. Between the trimmed V and J ends, which lost 7 bases and 6 bases, there was a span of 12 bases. In DNA form, the CDR3 reads TGCAGCGCCCGGACTGCCCCCGGGGAGCTGTTTTTT. The encoded protein is CSARTAPGELFF.

J is TRBJ2-5 and V is TRBV11-2; tentatively, D is TRBD2 (5 bases). The germline V gene encodes CDR1 SGHAT and CDR2 FQNNGV. This CDR3 comprises 16 residues. With 3 bases removed from V and 5 bases from J, the gap between germline ends came to 19 bases. CDR3 sequence reads: CASSFRLRSGEETQYF. CDR3 DNA: TGTGCCAGCAGCTTCCGGTTGCGCAGCGGAGAGGAGACCCAGTACTTC. The whole variable domain, remainder taken from reference TRBV11-2 and TRBJ2-5, is EAGVAQSPRYKIIEKRQSVAFWCNPISGHATLYWYQQILGQGPKLLIQFQNNGVVDDSQLPKDRFSAERLKGVDSTLKIQPAKLEDSAVYLCASSFRLRSGEETQYFGPGTRLLVL.

J is TRBJ2-1 and V is TRBV7-3; no firm D call. The CDR3 has 16 amino acids. Germline assignment: CDR1 SGHTA and CDR2 FQGTGA. V lost 1 base, J lost 7 bases, and 17 bases lay in between. This CDR3 reads CASSLRPSVSNNEQFF. Written as DNA, the CDR3 is TGTGCCAGCAGCTTAAGGCCCAGCGTTTCCAATAATGAGCAGTTCTTC. The complete variable domain, with remaining parts taken from reference TRBV7-3 and TRBJ2-1, reads GAGVSQTPSNKVTEKGKYVELRCDPISGHTALYWYRQSLGQGPEFLIYFQGTGAADDSGLPNDRFFAVRPEGSVSTLKIQRTERGDSAVYLCASSLRPSVSNNEQFFGPGTRLTVL.

The chain combines TRBV6-6 with TRBJ2-3; the D is unclear. The CDR3 is made up of 16 amino acids. The V and J ends lost 3 bases and 1 base respectively, with 14 bases between them. Per germline, CDR1 MNHNY and CDR2 SVGAGI (reference sequence). DNA of the CDR3: TGTGCCAGCAGTTATTTGACTCCTGTCGGCACAGATACGCAGTATTTT. Translated: CASSYLTPVGTDTQYF.

V gene TRBV7-2 combines with J gene TRBJ1-2; D is possibly TRBD1 (5 bases). The V end was cut by 5 bases, the J end by 5 bases, with 9 bases between. Germline-derived CDR1 and CDR2 are SGHTA and FQGNSA. The CDR3 length is 12 residues. The CDR3 loop is CASSPPGYGYTF. CDR3 coding DNA: TGTGCCAGCAGCCCCCCAGGGTATGGCTACACCTTC.

This rearrangement joins TRBV27 to TRBJ2-7; the match to TRBD2 covers 7 bases. This CDR3 spans 14 amino acids. CDR1 is MNHEY and CDR2 is SMNVEV in the germline V gene (reference sequence). Trimming cost V 6 bases and J 0 bases; bases outside gene matches: 5. The CDR3 bases are TGTGCCAGCAGACGGGGGGAGGCCTCCTACGAGCAGTACTTC. Encoded protein: CASRRGEASYEQYF.

The J gene is TRBJ2-3, the V gene TRBV19; tentatively, D is TRBD2 (7 bases). The V and J ends lost 7 bases and 5 bases respectively, with 25 bases between them. There are 17 residues in the CDR3. Germline V gives CDR1 LNHDA, CDR2 SQIVND (reference sequence). Here the CDR3 reads CASTPWAGASKRDTQYF. As DNA, the CDR3 is TGTGCCAGTACCCCGTGGGCGGGGGCTTCAAAACGAGATACGCAGTATTTT.

The chain is built from TRBV11-2 and TRBJ1-6; 8 positions agree with TRBD1. The CDR3 length is 14 residues. Germline CDR1 SGHAT, CDR2 FQNNGV. Trimming cost V 4 bases and J 9 bases; bases outside gene matches: 5. The CDR3: CASSWTGSSSPLHF. CDR3 DNA: TGTGCCAGCAGCTGGACAGGGTCGAGTTCACCCCTCCACTTT. Using reference TRBV11-2 and TRBJ1-6 for the parts outside the CDR3, the full variable domain is EAGVAQSPRYKIIEKRQSVAFWCNPISGHATLYWYQQILGQGPKLLIQFQNNGVVDDSQLPKDRFSAERLKGVDSTLKIQPAKLEDSAVYLCASSWTGSSSPLHFGNGTRLTVT.

V gene TRBV2 combines with J gene TRBJ2-2; D possibly corresponds to TRBD2 (7 bases). Trimming took 5 bases from V and 7 from J, leaving 20 bases between them. The CDR3 is 16 amino acids. CDR1 is SNHLY and CDR2 is FYNNEI in the germline V gene. The DNA of the CDR3 is TGTGCCAGCAGTCTGATCGGGGGGCGCGTCGGCGGGGAGCTGTTTTTT. This sequence encodes CASSLIGGRVGGELFF.

The J gene is TRBJ2-7, the V gene TRBV5-5; possibly TRBD1 for D (5 bases). CDR1 and CDR2 (germline): SGHKS, YYEKEE (reference sequence). V was clipped by 0 bases and J by 5 bases, with 15 bases between them. The CDR3 loop spans 15 amino acids. CDR3 DNA sequence: TGTGCCAGCAGCTTGGTTCCAGGGAAGGTGGACGAGCAGTACTTC. Encoded protein: CASSLVPGKVDEQYF.

The chain is built from TRBV4-3 and TRBJ1-2; TRBD1 is a possible D gene (5 bases). Germline V gene lookup returns CDR1 LGHNA and CDR2 YSLEER. The CDR3 spans 17 residues. Trimming removed 0 bases from V and 0 bases from J, with 14 bases in between. The CDR3 DNA is TGCGCCAGCAGCCAAGATCTGGGACTCCATCCTAACTATGGCTACACCTTC. It encodes CASSQDLGLHPNYGYTF.

The chain joins TRBV7-2 to TRBJ2-1, with D tentatively TRBD2 (5 bases). The V gene lost 3 bases and the J gene lost 8 bases, with 26 bases spanning the gap. Germline V gives CDR1 SGHTA, CDR2 FQGNSA. The CDR3 consists of 18 residues. In DNA, the CDR3 is TGTGCCAGCAGCTTGCACACTAGGCCCGGGGTGCTTCTCTATGAGCAGTTCTTC. Translated, it gives CASSLHTRPGVLLYEQFF.

V and J are TRBV15 and TRBJ2-7, with 8 bases matching TRBD1. Germline CDR1 reads LNHNV; CDR2 reads YYDKDF (reference sequence). V lost 1 base and J lost 9; bases outside the gene matches: 11. The CDR3 totals 15 residues. The DNA of the CDR3 is TGTGCCACCAGCAGAGGGGAGACAGGGGTCGTTTCGCAGTACTTC. The encoded protein is CATSRGETGVVSQYF.

The sample holds one count of this clone. V is TRBV19 and J is TRBJ1-5; D might be TRBD1 (6 bases). Germline CDR1 reads LNHDA; CDR2 reads SQIVND (reference sequence). V shed 3 bases and J shed 4 bases, with 13 bases lying between them. The CDR3 totals 15 residues. CDR3 protein: CASSIVGAWNQPQHF. The CDR3, as DNA: TGTGCCAGTAGTATTGTGGGGGCTTGGAATCAGCCCCAGCATTTT.

The rearrangement joins TRBV11-2 to TRBJ2-1; 10 bases align to TRBD2. The germline gives CDR1 SGHAT, CDR2 FQNNGV. Trimming at V came to 2 bases and at J to 5 bases, leaving 6 bases not matched to a gene. The CDR3 is 16 amino acids. CDR3 bases: TGTGCCAGCAGCTTATTAGGACTAGCGGCTAACAATGAGCAGTTCTTC. Translating it yields CASSLLGLAANNEQFF.

The rearrangement links TRBV4-2 to TRBJ2-2, with TRBD2 as a possible D gene (5 bases). CDR3 length: 14 amino acids. With 1 base removed from V and 4 bases from J, the gap between germline ends came to 7 bases. Germline lookup yields CDR1 LGHNA and CDR2 YNFKEQ. CDR3 amino acids: CASSQVGSTGELFF. The CDR3, as DNA: TGTGCCAGCAGCCAAGTGGGGAGCACCGGGGAGCTGTTTTTT.

This chain uses TRBV5-6 with TRBJ1-2, with a tentative D call TRBD1 (5 bases). The V and J ends lost 1 base and 4 bases respectively, with 14 bases between them. The CDR3 runs to 15 residues. Germline loops: CDR1 SGHDT, CDR2 YYEEEE. The CDR3 bases are TGTGCCAGCAGCTTGTCCCGGGGGGTCGGCTATGGCTACACCTTC. This translates into CASSLSRGVGYGYTF.

The chain has TRBV6-1 and TRBJ2-7, with D hard to call. Looked up from germline, CDR1 is MNHNS and CDR2 is SASEGT. V gave up 8 bases and J gave up 4 bases, with 6 bases separating them. The CDR3 totals 10 residues. The DNA for the CDR3 is TGTGCCAGCCGAACATACGAGCAGTACTTC. Translating it yields CASRTYEQYF.

The V gene is TRBV19, the J gene TRBJ1-5, with 7 bases lining up with TRBD1. Trimming removed 5 bases from V and 0 bases from J; junction bases left unmatched: 4. The CDR3 totals 15 residues. Germline V gene sequence: CDR1 LNHDA, CDR2 SQIVND (reference sequence). CDR3 residues: CASSAGTVSNQPQHF. Here the CDR3 DNA reads TGTGCCAGTAGTGCTGGGACAGTTAGCAATCAGCCCCAGCATTTT.

The chain employs TRBV6-6 and TRBJ1-5; the match to TRBD1 covers 9 bases. Germline V CDR1 and CDR2: MNHNY, SVGAGI (reference sequence). After removal of 5 bases from V and 5 bases from J, the junction contained 10 bases not matched to a gene. The CDR3 is made up of 16 amino acids. The CDR3 loop is CASSPRTGAFYQPQHF. The DNA of the CDR3 is TGTGCCAGCAGTCCCCGGACAGGGGCTTTTTATCAGCCCCAGCATTTT.

The chain employs TRBV6-6 and TRBJ2-4; 9 bases agree with TRBD1. Germline V gene sequence: CDR1 MNHNY, CDR2 SVGAGI (reference sequence). The trim removed 8 bases at V and 7 bases at J, leaving 9 bases unmatched. This CDR3 region has 14 residues. The CDR3 protein is CASVQGQGMNIQYF. The CDR3, as DNA: TGTGCCAGCGTACAGGGACAGGGAATGAACATTCAGTACTTC.

This chain uses TRBV27 with TRBJ1-1; 7 positions agree with TRBD1. The CDR3 spans 14 residues. Germline values: CDR1 MNHEY, CDR2 SMNVEV (reference sequence). J lost 1 base, V lost 6 bases, and 5 bases had no gene match. The CDR3 region has the DNA TGTGCCAGCAGCAGGGGGTCACGGAACACTGAAGCTTTCTTT. This encodes CASSRGSRNTEAFF.

The chain has TRBV18 and TRBJ2-7, with D perhaps matching TRBD2 (5 bases). CDR3 size: 14 residues. V shed 2 bases and J shed 5 bases, with 13 bases lying between them. Germline CDR1 KGHSH, CDR2 LQKENI. CDR3 nucleotide sequence: TGTGCCAGCTCACCATCACTAGTTCTTGACGAGCAGTACTTC. Translated: CASSPSLVLDEQYF.

For the CDR3, the DNA is TGTGCCAGCAGTGAGCGGACTAGTGTCTTAGATGCGTACTTC. It is translated as CASSERTSVLDAYF. The genes are TRBV6-1 and TRBJ2-7, with 7 positions matching TRBD2. This CDR3 has 14 residues. Germline CDR1 and CDR2: MNHNS and SASEGT. The ends lost 3 bases at V and 12 bases at J; junction bases unmatched: 14.

The genes are TRBV11-3 and TRBJ2-7; 8 positions match TRBD1. The CDR3 loop spans 14 amino acids. The J segment lost 0 bases and the V segment lost 8 bases, leaving 6 bases of the junction unmatched. Germline CDR1 is SGHNT and CDR2 is YENEEA. CDR3 in DNA: TGTGCCAGCTCCAGGGGGCCGAGCTCCTACGAGCAGTACTTC. Encoded protein: CASSRGPSSYEQYF. Together with reference TRBV11-3 and TRBJ2-7, the CDR3 gives the full variable domain: EAGVVQSPRYKIIEKKQPVAFWCNPISGHNTLYWYLQNLGQGPELLIRYENEEAVDDSQLPKDRFSAERLKGVDSTLKIQPAELGDSAVYLCASSRGPSSYEQYFGPGTRLTVT.

This clone was observed once. This sequence joins TRBV7-9 and TRBJ1-4, with D perhaps matching TRBD1 (5 bases). Trimming removed 5 bases at V and 5 bases at J, with 9 bases between. The CDR3 loop spans 13 amino acids. The germline V gene has CDR1 SEHNR and CDR2 FQNEAQ (reference sequence). CDR3 amino acids: CASSRGVNEKLFF. The DNA of the CDR3 is TGTGCCAGCAGCCGGGGGGTAAATGAAAAACTGTTTTTT.

This clone appeared a single time. The V gene is TRBV30, the J gene TRBJ1-4; TRBD1 agrees at 7 bases. Germline CDR1 is GTSNPN and CDR2 is SVGIG (reference sequence). The trim removed 2 bases at V and 2 bases at J, leaving 5 bases unmatched. The CDR3 is 15 amino acids. Here the CDR3 reads CAWSRQGATNEKLFF. The CDR3 DNA sequence: TGTGCCTGGAGTCGACAGGGTGCGACTAATGAAAAACTGTTTTTT.

The chain uses TRBV5-4 and TRBJ2-7, with D possibly being TRBD1 (6 bases). CDR3 size: 16 residues. Germline V gives CDR1 SGHNT, CDR2 YYREEE (reference sequence). V was cut by 4 bases and J by 4 bases, with 21 bases left in between. CDR3 DNA: TGTGCCAGCAGCGCCCCCGGACAGCGAAATAGTTACGAGCAGTACTTC. Its protein product is CASSAPGQRNSYEQYF.

The rearrangement joins TRBV7-9 to TRBJ2-1; 11 bases map to TRBD2. This CDR3 spans 13 amino acids. Germline-derived CDR1 and CDR2 are SEHNR and FQNEAQ (reference sequence). Trimming took 10 bases from V and 8 from J; bases not matched to a gene: 7. CDR3 in amino acids: CAILAGGLDEQFF. The CDR3 DNA is TGTGCCATCCTAGCGGGAGGCCTCGATGAGCAGTTCTTC. The full variable domain, rest sourced from reference TRBV7-9 and TRBJ2-1, is DTGVSQNPRHKITKRGQNVTFRCDPISEHNRLYWYRQTLGQGPEFLTYFQNEAQLEKSRLLSDRFSAERPKGSFSTLEIQRTEQGDSAMYLCAILAGGLDEQFFGPGTRLTVL.

This clone showed up just once. V is TRBV7-9 and J is TRBJ2-3; D is perhaps TRBD2 (6 bases). CDR1 is SEHNR, CDR2 FQNEAQ, per germline (reference sequence). Trimming shortened V by 5 bases and J by 6 bases, and 15 bases separated the two germline ends. The CDR3 contains 14 residues. The CDR3 coding sequence is TGTGCCAGCAGCCCCCGACTAGATTCGGATACGCAGTATTTT. Its translation: CASSPRLDSDTQYF. Filled out from reference TRBV7-9 and TRBJ2-3, the complete variable domain reads DTGVSQNPRHKITKRGQNVTFRCDPISEHNRLYWYRQTLGQGPEFLTYFQNEAQLEKSRLLSDRFSAERPKGSFSTLEIQRTEQGDSAMYLCASSPRLDSDTQYFGPGTRLTVL.

This chain connects TRBV5-1 to TRBJ2-5; D might be TRBD2 (5 bases). Germline loops: CDR1 SGHRS, CDR2 YFSETQ. Trimming cost V 4 bases and J 5 bases, with 9 bases left between them. The CDR3 length is 12 residues. This CDR3 is CASSPGFETQYF. For the CDR3, the DNA is TGCGCCAGCAGCCCGGGGTTCGAGACCCAGTACTTC. Full variable domain (outside the CDR3, taken from reference TRBV5-1 and TRBJ2-5): KAGVTQTPRYLIKTRGQQVTLSCSPISGHRSVSWYQQTPGQGLQFLFEYFSETQRNKGNFPGRFSGRQFSNSRSEMNVSTLELGDSALYLCASSPGFETQYFGPGTRLLVL.

The chain couples TRBV15 to TRBJ1-5; D not resolved. Germline V CDR1 and CDR2: LNHNV, YYDKDF (reference sequence). CDR3 length: 15 residues. V lost 1 base and J lost 0, with 7 bases in between. CDR3 amino acids: CATSRGSGSNQPQHF. CDR3 in DNA: TGTGCCACCAGCAGAGGCAGCGGTAGCAATCAGCCCCAGCATTTT.